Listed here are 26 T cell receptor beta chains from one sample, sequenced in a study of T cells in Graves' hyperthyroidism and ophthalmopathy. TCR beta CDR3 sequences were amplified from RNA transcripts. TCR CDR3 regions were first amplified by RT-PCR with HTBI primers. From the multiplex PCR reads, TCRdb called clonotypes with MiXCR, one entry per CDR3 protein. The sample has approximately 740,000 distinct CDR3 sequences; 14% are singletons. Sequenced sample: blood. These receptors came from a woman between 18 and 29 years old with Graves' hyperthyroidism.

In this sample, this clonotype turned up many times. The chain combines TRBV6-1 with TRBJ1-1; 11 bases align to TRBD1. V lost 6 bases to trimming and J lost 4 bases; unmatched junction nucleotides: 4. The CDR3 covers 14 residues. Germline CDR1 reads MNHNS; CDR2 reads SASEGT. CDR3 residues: CASRSGTGGTEAFF. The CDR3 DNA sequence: TGTGCCAGCAGGTCCGGGACAGGGGGCACTGAAGCTTTCTTT.

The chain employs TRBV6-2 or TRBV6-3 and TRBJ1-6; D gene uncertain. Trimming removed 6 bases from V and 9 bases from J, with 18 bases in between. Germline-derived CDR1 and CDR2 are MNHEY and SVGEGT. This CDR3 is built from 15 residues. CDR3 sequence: CASSPQETSGSPLHF. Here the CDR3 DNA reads TGTGCCAGCAGCCCTCAAGAAACCTCCGGTTCACCCCTCCACTTT.

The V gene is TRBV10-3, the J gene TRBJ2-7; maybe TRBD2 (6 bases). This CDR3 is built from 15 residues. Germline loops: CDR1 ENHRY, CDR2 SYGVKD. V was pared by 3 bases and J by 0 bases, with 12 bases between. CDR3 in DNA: TGTGCCATCAGTGACCTGGACGGGAGCTCCTACGAGCAGTACTTC. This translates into CAISDLDGSSYEQYF.

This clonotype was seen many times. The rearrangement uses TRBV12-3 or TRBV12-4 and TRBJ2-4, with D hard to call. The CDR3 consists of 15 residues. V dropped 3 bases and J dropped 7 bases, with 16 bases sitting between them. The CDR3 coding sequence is TGTGCCAGCAGTTTGACCCAGGATTATGTCAACATTCAGTACTTC. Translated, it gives CASSLTQDYVNIQYF.

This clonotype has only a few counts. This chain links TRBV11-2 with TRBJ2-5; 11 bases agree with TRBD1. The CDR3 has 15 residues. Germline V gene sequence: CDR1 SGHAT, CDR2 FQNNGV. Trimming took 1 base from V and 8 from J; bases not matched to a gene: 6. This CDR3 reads CASSLGTGTGGTQYF. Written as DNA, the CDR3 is TGTGCCAGCAGCTTAGGTACCGGGACAGGGGGTACCCAGTACTTC.

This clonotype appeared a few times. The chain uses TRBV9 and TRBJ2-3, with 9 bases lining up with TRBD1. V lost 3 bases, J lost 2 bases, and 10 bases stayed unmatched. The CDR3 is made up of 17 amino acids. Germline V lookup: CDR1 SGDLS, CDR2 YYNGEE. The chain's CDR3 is CASSARGGQGFTDTQYF. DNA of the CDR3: TGTGCCAGCAGCGCCCGAGGAGGACAGGGGTTCACAGATACGCAGTATTTT.

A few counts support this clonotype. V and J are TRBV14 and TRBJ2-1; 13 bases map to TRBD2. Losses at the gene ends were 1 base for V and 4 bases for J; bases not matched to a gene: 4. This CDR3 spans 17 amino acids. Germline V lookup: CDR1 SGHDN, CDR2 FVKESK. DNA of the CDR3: TGTGCCAGCAGCCAAGGGACTAGCGGGAGTCGTTACAATGAGCAGTTCTTC. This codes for CASSQGTSGSRYNEQFF.

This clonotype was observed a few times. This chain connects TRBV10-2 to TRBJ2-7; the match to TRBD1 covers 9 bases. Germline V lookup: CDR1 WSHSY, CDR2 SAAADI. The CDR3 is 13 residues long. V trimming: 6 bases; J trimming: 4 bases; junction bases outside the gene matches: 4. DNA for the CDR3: TGCGCCAGCAGGGACAGGGGATATTACGAGCAGTACTTC. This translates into CASRDRGYYEQYF.

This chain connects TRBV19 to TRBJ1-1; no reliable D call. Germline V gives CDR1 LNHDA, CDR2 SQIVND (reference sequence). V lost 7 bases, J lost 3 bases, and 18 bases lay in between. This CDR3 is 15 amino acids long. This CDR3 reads CASIPSVVRDTEAFF. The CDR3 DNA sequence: TGTGCCAGTATACCGAGTGTGGTTAGGGACACTGAAGCTTTCTTT.

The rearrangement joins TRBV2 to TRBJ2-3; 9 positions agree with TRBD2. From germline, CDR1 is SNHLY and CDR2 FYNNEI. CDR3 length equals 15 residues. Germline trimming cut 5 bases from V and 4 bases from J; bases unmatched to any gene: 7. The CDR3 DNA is TGTGCCAGCAGTCGCGGGACTAGCCCATCAGATACGCAGTATTTT. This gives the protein CASSRGTSPSDTQYF.

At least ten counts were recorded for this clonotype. CDR3 region: CSVESGGYNEQFF. DNA of the CDR3: TGCAGCGTTGAAAGCGGGGGGTACAATGAGCAGTTCTTC. This chain uses TRBV29-1 with TRBJ2-1; 9 bases are shared with TRBD2. CDR3 length: 13 amino acids. CDR1 and CDR2 from the germline V gene are SQVTM and ANQGSEA. The V and J ends lost 2 bases and 4 bases, in that order; junction bases with no gene match: 0.

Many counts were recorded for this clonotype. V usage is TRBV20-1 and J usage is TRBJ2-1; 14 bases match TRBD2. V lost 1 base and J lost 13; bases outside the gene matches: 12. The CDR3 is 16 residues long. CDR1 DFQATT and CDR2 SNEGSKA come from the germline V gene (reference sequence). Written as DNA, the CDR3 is TGCAGTGCTAGAGCCCCCGGGACTAGCGGGAGTCTTTCCCAGTTCTTC. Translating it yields CSARAPGTSGSLSQFF.

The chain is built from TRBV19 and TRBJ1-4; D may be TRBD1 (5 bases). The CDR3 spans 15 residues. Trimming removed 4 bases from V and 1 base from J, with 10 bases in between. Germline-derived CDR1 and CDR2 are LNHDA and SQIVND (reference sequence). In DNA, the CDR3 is TGTGCCAGTAGTAAGGGGAGGATAACTAATGAAAAACTGTTTTTT. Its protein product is CASSKGRITNEKLFF.

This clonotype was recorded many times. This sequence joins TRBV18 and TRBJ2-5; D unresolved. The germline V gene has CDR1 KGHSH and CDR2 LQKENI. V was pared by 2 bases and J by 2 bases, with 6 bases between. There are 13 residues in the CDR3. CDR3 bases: TGTGCCAGCTCACCATCCACACAAGAGACCCAGTACTTC. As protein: CASSPSTQETQYF.

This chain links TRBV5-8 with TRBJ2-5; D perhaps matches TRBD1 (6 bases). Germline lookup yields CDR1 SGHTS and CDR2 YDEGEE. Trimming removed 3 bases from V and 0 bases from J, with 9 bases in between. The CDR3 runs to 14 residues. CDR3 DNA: TGTGCCAGCAGCTCCAGGGGCAACCAAGAGACCCAGTACTTC. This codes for CASSSRGNQETQYF. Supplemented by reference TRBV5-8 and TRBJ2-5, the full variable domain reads EAGVTQSPTHLIKTRGQQATLRCSPISGHTSVYWYQQALGLGLQFLLWYDEGEERNRGNFPPRFSGRQFPNYSSELNVNALELEDSALYLCASSSRGNQETQYFGPGTRLLVL.

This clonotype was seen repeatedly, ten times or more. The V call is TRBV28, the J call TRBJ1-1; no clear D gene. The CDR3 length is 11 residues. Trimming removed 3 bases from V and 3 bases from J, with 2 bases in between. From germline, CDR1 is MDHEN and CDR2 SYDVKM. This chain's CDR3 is CASSLYTEAFF. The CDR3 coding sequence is TGTGCCAGCAGTTTGTACACTGAAGCTTTCTTT.

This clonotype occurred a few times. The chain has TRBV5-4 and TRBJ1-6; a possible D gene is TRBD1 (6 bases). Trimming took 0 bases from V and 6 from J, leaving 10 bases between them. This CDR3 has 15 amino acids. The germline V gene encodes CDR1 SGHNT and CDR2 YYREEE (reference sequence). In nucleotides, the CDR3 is TGTGCCAGCAGCTTGGCGGTAGGGGGTAATTCACCCCTCCACTTT. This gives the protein CASSLAVGGNSPLHF.

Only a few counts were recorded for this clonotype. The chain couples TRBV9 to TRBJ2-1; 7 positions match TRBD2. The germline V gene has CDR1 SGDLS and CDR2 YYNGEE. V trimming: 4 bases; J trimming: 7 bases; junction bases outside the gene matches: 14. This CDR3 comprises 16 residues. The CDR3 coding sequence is TGTGCCAGCAGCCCGGGGAGCGGGACCTCGGGAAATGAGCAGTTCTTC. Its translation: CASSPGSGTSGNEQFF. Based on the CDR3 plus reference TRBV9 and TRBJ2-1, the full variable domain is DSGVTQTPKHLITATGQRVTLRCSPRSGDLSVYWYQQSLDQGLQFLIQYYNGEERAKGNILERFSAQQFPDLHSELNLSSLELGDSALYFCASSPGSGTSGNEQFFGPGTRLTVL.

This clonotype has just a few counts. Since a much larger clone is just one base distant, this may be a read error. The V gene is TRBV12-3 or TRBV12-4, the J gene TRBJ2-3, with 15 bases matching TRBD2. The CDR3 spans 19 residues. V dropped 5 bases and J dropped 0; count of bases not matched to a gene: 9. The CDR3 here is CASSLGLAGGGTSTDTQYF. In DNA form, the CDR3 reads TGTGCCAGCAGTCTCGGACTAGCGGGAGGGGGAACTAGCACAGATACGCAGTATTTT.

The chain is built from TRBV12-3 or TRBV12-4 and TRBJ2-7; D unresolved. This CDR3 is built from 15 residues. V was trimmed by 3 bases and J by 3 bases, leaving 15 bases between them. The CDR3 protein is CASSFLSGKGYEQYF. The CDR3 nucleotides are TGTGCCAGCAGTTTTCTTAGTGGGAAAGGCTACGAGCAGTACTTC.

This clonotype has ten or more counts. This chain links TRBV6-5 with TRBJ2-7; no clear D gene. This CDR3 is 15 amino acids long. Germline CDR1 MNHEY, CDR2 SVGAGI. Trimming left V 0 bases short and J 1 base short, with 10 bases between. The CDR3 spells CASSYSPPVSYEQYF. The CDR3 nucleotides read TGTGCCAGCAGTTACTCTCCCCCGGTTTCCTACGAGCAGTACTTC.

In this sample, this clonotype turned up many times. CDR3 in amino acids: CASSGLAVSYNEQFF. CDR3 DNA: TGTGCCAGCAGCGGGCTAGCGGTTTCCTACAATGAGCAGTTCTTC. The V gene is TRBV9, the J gene TRBJ2-1; TRBD2 aligns across 7 bases. Germline CDR1 is SGDLS and CDR2 is YYNGEE. Unmatched junction bases numbered 4, after V lost 3 bases and J lost 1 base. This CDR3 contains 15 residues.

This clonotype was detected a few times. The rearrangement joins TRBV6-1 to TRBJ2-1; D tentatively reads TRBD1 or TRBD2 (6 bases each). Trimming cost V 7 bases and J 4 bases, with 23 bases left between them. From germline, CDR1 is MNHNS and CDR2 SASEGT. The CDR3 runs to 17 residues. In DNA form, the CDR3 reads TGTGCCAGCACCCCGACCTTGACGGGGGCCTTATACAATGAGCAGTTCTTC. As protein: CASTPTLTGALYNEQFF.

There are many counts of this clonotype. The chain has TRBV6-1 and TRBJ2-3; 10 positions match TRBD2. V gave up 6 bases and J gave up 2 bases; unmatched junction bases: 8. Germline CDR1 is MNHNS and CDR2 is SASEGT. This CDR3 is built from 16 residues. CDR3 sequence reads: CASSPRTSGATDTQYF. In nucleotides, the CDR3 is TGTGCCAGCAGCCCCCGGACTAGCGGAGCCACAGATACGCAGTATTTT.

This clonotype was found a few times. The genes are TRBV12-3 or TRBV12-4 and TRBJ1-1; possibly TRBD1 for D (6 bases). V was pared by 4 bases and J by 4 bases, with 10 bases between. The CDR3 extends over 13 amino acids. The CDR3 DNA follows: TGTGCCAGCAGTTACTCGGGGGCCACTGAAGCTTTCTTT. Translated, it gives CASSYSGATEAFF.

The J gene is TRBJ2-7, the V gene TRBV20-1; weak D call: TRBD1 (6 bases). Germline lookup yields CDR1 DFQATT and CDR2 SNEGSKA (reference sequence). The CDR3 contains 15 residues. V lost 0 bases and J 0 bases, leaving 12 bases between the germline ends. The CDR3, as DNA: TGCAGTGCTAGAGACCCCAGGGGCCCCTCCTACGAGCAGTACTTC. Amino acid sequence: CSARDPRGPSYEQYF.